Listed below are T cell receptor beta chains from one sample, sequenced in a study of identical twins. TCRdb reprocessed the 5' RACE reads with MiXCR, giving one entry per CDR3 protein. This table holds roughly 700,000 distinct CDR3 sequences, 8.6% found once. Another study also made use of these data, one on yellow fever vaccine responses in identical twins.

The specimen sequenced was PBMCs. These receptors all come from a woman under 30 in good health. The CDR3 runs from the conserved cysteine through the conserved F or W. A clone size is listed for some rows: how often the clone was seen (once, few, many), or a class if it is expanded.

j_call clone_size v_call cdr3_aa
TRBJ2-1 . TRBV20-1 CSARPTESSYNEQFF
TRBJ2-3 many TRBV3-1 CASSSSGRGSPDTQYF
TRBJ1-6 many TRBV20-1 CSATGGHLDNSPLHF
TRBJ2-5 few TRBV27 CASSSQDRGRETQYF
TRBJ2-3 few TRBV13 CASSSASLGGSTDTQYF
TRBJ1-1 . TRBV28 CASSPQRDARRAAFF
TRBJ2-1 . TRBV4-3 CASSQDSGGPSEQFF
TRBJ2-1 many TRBV5-1 CASSLSPPSEQFF
TRBJ2-7 few TRBV6-5 CASSYSVGYEQYF
TRBJ2-7 few TRBV27 CASSFDSGLTPYEQYF
TRBJ2-6 . TRBV11-1 CASSSLQAVSQSFSGANVLTF
TRBJ2-7 . TRBV3-1 CASSQGTTHLNF
TRBJ1-5 many TRBV5-1 CASRATPFSNQPQHF
TRBJ2-2 . TRBV11-2 CASSLGRTHPTTGELFF
TRBJ2-3 few TRBV9 CASSVRQRGEGPDTQYF
TRBJ1-2 few TRBV14 CASSQVLDSGYTF
TRBJ2-5 many TRBV29-1 CSLGGGGAGETQYF
TRBJ2-1 few TRBV7-2 CASSRDRGEQFF
TRBJ2-7 many TRBV28 CASSSGTLGTGSFEQYF
TRBJ2-3 . TRBV27 CASSGTSGGSTDTQYF
TRBJ2-4 . TRBV15 CATSSGGGRYIQYF
TRBJ2-7 few TRBV12-3/TRBV12-4 CASSLVASSYGSYEQYF
TRBJ2-3 few TRBV5-1 CASTGYLATSTDTQYF
TRBJ2-1 . TRBV7-9 CAGETSGGEGDEQFF
TRBJ2-7 few TRBV6-2/TRBV6-3 CASSPTGVNEQYF
TRBJ1-1 . TRBV5-1 CASRLVGKNTEAFF
TRBJ2-3 few TRBV10-1 CASSETGGTDTQYF
TRBJ2-7 . TRBV7-2 CASEGTYEQYF
TRBJ2-7 few TRBV4-3 CASSQDWSGEQYF
TRBJ2-7 . TRBV2 CASSAKVKTSARTYEQYF
TRBJ1-5 few TRBV28 CATTGGEYSNQPQHF
TRBJ2-7 few TRBV4-3 CASSQDSSAGGTYF
TRBJ2-3 few TRBV3-1 CASSPLTSTDTQYF
TRBJ2-5 . TRBV27 CASSPPRRQETQYF
TRBJ2-7 few TRBV20-1 CSANPADEQYF
TRBJ2-7 few TRBV12-3/TRBV12-4 CASSPTPGLAGGYEQYF
TRBJ2-5 many TRBV12-3/TRBV12-4 CASSPRQGQETQYF
TRBJ2-3 few TRBV12-5 CASGPGLARDTQYF
TRBJ1-2 . TRBV5-1 CASSYGPGGYTF
TRBJ1-1 few TRBV7-2 CASSLGYRGAEAFF
TRBJ2-7 few TRBV7-9 CAILGLQNYEQYF
TRBJ1-1 . TRBV7-6 CASSNPLGEAFF
TRBJ1-1 few TRBV4-3 CASSQAQYEDLNTEAFF
TRBJ2-1 few TRBV12-3/TRBV12-4 CASTSTPRTSGRNEQFF
TRBJ2-1 few TRBV10-2 CASRPGTGRENEQFF
TRBJ2-5 . TRBV10-3 CAIGGDRGRLETQYF
TRBJ2-1 few TRBV11-2 CASSPGQWASGSSYNEQFF
TRBJ2-2 many TRBV15 CATRLAGGAGELFF
TRBJ2-1 . TRBV2 CASRTHGQSSYNEQFF
TRBJ2-5 few TRBV2 CASLGQQETQYF
TRBJ1-3 few TRBV18 CASSPPGTGNTIYF
TRBJ2-7 many TRBV14 CASSQEGQGRYEQYF
TRBJ2-2 many TRBV12-3/TRBV12-4 CASSLTSGVSTGELFF
TRBJ2-3 few TRBV4-1 CASTPTRGRSTDTQYF
TRBJ2-2 few TRBV10-3 CATNFYAAGELFF